The rows below give T cell receptor beta chains drawn from one sample of a study of T cells in tuberculosis. TCRdb keeps only in-frame clones here, not all; method: immunoSEQ multiplex PCR. This table has approximately 35,000 clones, under 95% appearing once. Sample: PBMCs, taken at tuberculosis diagnosis. Source of these receptors: an adult with tuberculosis. Some clones in this sample may be carry-over from other donors' samples. Each CDR3 is given with its conserved first and last residue. The D gene is left open where the match is weak. Some rows have no size entry. The others give once, few or many, or a class for an expanded clone.

V gene	clone size	J gene	D gene	CDR3 DNA	CDR3 protein
TRBV7-2	.	TRBJ2-5	.	TGTGCCAGCAGCTTCGGAGTAGCCAATCAAGAGACCCAGTACTTC	CASSFGVANQETQYF
TRBV6-5	.	TRBJ1-4	.	TGTGCCAGCAGTCGCACAGGGTATGGTAATGAAAAACTGTTTTTT	CASSRTGYGNEKLFF
TRBV5-6	.	TRBJ1-5	.	TGTGCCAGCAGCTCCATTGGCAATCAGCCCCAGCATTTT	CASSSIGNQPQHF
TRBV5-1	.	TRBJ2-7	TRBD2	TGCGCCAGCAGCTTGGCAGCACCCGGGACTAGATCCTACGAGCAGTACTTC	CASSLAAPGTRSYEQYF
TRBV19	.	TRBJ2-7	.	TGTGCCAGTAGTATAGGGTGGCGGGGTACCTACGAGCAGTACTTC	CASSIGWRGTYEQYF
TRBV7-9	.	TRBJ1-2	TRBD1	TGTGCCAGCAGCCAGCCGACAGGGAACTATGGCTACACCTTC	CASSQPTGNYGYTF
TRBV27	.	TRBJ2-1	.	TGTGCCAGCAGGACACCCCCCGGAGGGGCGAATGAGCAGTTCTTC	CASRTPPGGANEQFF
TRBV9	few	TRBJ1-6	TRBD1	TGTGCCAGCAGTCCGGGACAGGGGAAAAATTCACCCCTCCACTTT	CASSPGQGKNSPLHF
TRBV10-3	.	TRBJ1-5	.	TGTGCCATCAGTGAGGCGGGGGGGGCAGAGCAGCCCCAGCATTTT	CAISEAGGAEQPQHF
TRBV30	once	TRBJ2-7	TRBD2	TGTGCCTGGAGTGTACAACTAGCGGGGGGTTATACCTACGAGCAGTACTTC	CAWSVQLAGGYTYEQYF